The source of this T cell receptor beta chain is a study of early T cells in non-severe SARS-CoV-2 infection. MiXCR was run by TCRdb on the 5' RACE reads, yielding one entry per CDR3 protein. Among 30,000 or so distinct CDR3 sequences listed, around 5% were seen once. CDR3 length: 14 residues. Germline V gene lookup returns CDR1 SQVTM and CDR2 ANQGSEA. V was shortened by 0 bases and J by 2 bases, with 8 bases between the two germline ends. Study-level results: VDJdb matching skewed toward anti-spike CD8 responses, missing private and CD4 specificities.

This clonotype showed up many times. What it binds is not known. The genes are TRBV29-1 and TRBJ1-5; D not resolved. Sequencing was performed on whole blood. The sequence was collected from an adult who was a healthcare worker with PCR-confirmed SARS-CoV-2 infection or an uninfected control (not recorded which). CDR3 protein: CSVEEGYGNQPQHF. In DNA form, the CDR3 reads TGCAGCGTTGAAGAGGGGTACGGCAATCAGCCCCAGCATTTT.